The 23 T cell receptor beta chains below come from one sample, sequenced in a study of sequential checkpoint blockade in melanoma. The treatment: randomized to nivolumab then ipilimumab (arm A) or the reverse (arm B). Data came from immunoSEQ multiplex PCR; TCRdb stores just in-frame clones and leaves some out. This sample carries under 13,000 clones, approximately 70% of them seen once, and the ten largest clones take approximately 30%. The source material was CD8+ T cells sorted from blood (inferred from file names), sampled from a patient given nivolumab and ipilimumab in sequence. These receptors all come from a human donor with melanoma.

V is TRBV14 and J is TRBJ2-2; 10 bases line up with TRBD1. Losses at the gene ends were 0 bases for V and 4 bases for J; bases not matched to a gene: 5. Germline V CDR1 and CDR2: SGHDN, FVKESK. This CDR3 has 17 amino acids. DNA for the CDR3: TGTGCCAGCAGCCAAGAACGGGACAGGGGTTCCACCGGGGAGCTGTTTTTT. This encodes CASSQERDRGSTGELFF.

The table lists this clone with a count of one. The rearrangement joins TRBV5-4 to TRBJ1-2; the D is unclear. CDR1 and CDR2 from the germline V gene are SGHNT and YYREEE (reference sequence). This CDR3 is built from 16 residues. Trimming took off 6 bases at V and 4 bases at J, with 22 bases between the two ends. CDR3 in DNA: TGTGCCAGCATTACAGTCATACCAGGAAAGACCTATGGCTACACCTTC. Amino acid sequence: CASITVIPGKTYGYTF.

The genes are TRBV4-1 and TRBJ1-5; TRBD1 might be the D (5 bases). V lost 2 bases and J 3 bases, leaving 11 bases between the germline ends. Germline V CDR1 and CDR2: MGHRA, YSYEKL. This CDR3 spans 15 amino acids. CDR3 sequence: CASSQRETVNQPQHF. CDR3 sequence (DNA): TGCGCCAGCAGCCAACGCGAGACAGTCAATCAGCCCCAGCATTTT.

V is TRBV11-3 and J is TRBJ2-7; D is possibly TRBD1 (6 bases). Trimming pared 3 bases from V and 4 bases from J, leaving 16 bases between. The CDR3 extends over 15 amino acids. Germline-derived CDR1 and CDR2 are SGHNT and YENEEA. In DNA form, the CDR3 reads TGTGCCAGCAGCTTGATGCCAGGGGTTAGTTACGAGCAGTACTTC. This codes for CASSLMPGVSYEQYF.

The DNA for the CDR3 is TGCGCCAGCAGCCAAGATACGTCTAGCGCCCTCACCGGGGAGCTGTTTTTT. Its translation: CASSQDTSSALTGELFF. The J gene is TRBJ2-2, the V gene TRBV4-1; a possible D gene is TRBD2 (6 bases). Trimming removed 0 bases at V and 4 bases at J, with 15 bases between. The germline gives CDR1 MGHRA, CDR2 YSYEKL. CDR3 size: 17 residues.

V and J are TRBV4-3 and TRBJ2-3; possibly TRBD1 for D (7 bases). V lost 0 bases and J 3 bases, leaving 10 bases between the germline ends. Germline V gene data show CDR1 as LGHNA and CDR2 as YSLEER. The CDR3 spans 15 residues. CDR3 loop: CASSQDQGGTDTQYF. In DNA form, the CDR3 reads TGCGCCAGCAGCCAAGATCAGGGGGGAACAGATACGCAGTATTTT.

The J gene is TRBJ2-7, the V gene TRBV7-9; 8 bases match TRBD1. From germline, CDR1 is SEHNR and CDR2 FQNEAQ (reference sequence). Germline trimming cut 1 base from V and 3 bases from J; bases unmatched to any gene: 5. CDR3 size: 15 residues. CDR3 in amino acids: CASSLGQGAFYEQYF. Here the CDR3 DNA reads TGTGCCAGCAGCTTAGGGCAGGGGGCCTTCTACGAGCAGTACTTC.

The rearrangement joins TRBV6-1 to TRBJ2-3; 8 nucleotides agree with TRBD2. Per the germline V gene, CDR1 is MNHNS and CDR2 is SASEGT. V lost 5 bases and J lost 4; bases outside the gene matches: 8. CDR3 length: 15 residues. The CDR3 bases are TGTGCCAGCAGTTCCCTAGGCGGGGGGTCAGATACGCAGTATTTT. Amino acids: CASSSLGGGSDTQYF.

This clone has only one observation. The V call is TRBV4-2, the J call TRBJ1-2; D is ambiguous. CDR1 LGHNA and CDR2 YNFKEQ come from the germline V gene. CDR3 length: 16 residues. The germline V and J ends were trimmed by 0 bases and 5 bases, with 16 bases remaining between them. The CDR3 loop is CASSQDPTGYRYGYTF. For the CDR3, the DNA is TGTGCCAGCAGCCAAGATCCAACGGGATACCGATATGGCTACACCTTC.

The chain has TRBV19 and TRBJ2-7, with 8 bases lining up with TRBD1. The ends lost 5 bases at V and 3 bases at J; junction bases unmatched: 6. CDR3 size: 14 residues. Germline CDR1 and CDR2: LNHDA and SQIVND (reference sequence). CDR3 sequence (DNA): TGTGCCAGTAGTTACGTCGACAGGGGCTACGAGCAGTACTTC. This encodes CASSYVDRGYEQYF.

CDR3 region: CSVHPGHGGYGYTF. The CDR3 coding sequence is TGCAGCGTTCACCCGGGACATGGGGGATATGGCTACACCTTC. The rearrangement uses TRBV29-1 and TRBJ1-2; a weak D match, TRBD1 (6 bases). The germline V gene encodes CDR1 SQVTM and CDR2 ANQGSEA. The CDR3 is made up of 14 amino acids. V lost 5 bases, J lost 5 bases, and 18 bases lay in between.

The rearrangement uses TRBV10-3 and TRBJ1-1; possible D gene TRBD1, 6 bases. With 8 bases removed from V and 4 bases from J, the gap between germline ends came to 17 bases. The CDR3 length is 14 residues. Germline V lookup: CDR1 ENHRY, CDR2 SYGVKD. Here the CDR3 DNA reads TGTGCCATCGGCGTACGGGGGGCGCGCACTGAAGCTTTCTTT. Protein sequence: CAIGVRGARTEAFF.

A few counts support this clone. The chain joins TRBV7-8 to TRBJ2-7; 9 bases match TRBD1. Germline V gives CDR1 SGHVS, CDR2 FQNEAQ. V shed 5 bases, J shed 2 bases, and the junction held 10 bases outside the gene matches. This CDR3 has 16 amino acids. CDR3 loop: CASSVRDRVTAYEQYF. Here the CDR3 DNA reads TGTGCCAGCAGCGTAAGGGACAGGGTGACAGCCTACGAGCAGTACTTC.

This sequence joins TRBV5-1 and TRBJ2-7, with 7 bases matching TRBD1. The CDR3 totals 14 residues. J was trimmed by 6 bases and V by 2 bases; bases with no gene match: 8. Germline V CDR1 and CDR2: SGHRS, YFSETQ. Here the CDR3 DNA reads TGCGCCAGCAGCTTTTGGCAGGGGGTGGCCGAGCAGTACTTC. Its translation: CASSFWQGVAEQYF.

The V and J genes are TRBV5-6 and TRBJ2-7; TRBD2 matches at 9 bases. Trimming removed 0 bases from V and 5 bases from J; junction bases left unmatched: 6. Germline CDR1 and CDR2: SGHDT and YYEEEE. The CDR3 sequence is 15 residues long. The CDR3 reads CASSLVLAGRHEQYF. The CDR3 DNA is TGTGCCAGCAGCTTGGTCCTAGCGGGGAGGCACGAGCAGTACTTC.

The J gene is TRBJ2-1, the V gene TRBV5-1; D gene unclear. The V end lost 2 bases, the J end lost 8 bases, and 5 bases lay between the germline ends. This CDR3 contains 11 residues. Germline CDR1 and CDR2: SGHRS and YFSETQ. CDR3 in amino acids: CASSLFYEQFF. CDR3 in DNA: TGCGCCAGCAGCTTATTCTATGAGCAGTTCTTC.

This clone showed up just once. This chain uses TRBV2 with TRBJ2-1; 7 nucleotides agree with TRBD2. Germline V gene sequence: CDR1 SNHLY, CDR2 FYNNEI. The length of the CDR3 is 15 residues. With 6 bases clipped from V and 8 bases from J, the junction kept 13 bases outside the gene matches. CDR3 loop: CASRGSGTNLHEQFF. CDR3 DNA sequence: TGTGCCAGCAGGGGGTCCGGGACTAATCTCCATGAGCAGTTCTTC. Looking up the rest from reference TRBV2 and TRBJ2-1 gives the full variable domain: EPEVTQTPSHQVTQMGQEVILRCVPISNHLYFYWYRQILGQKVEFLVSFYNNEISEKSEIFDDQFSVERPDGSNFTLKIRSTKLEDSAMYFCASRGSGTNLHEQFFGPGTRLTVL.

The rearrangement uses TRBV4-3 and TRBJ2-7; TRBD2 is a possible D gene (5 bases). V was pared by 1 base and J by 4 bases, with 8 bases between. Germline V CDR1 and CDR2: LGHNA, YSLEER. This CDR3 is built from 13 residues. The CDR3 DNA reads TGCGCCAGCAGCCAAGGGCTAGCTTACGAGCAGTACTTC. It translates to CASSQGLAYEQYF.

CDR3 sequence: CASSLLPGLGELFF. CDR3 nucleotide sequence: TGTGCCAGCAGTTTACTTCCGGGTCTCGGGGAGCTGTTTTTT. V gene TRBV28 combines with J gene TRBJ2-2; D not resolved. V lost 2 bases to trimming and J lost 7 bases, with 11 bases between them. This CDR3 has 14 amino acids. CDR1 MDHEN and CDR2 SYDVKM come from the germline V gene. Using reference TRBV28 and TRBJ2-2 for the parts outside the CDR3, the full variable domain is DVKVTQSSRYLVKRTGEKVFLECVQDMDHENMFWYRQDPGLGLRLIYFSYDVKMKEKGDIPEGYSVSREKKERFSLILESASTNQTSMYLCASSLLPGLGELFFGEGSRLTVL.

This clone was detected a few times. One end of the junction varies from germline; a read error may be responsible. CDR3 residues: CASSLGQGEGYEQYF. The CDR3 DNA follows: TGTGCCAGCAGCCTAGGACAGGGGGAAGGGTACGAGCAGTACTTC. The rearrangement joins TRBV13 to TRBJ2-7; 10 bases are a match to TRBD1. CDR3 length: 15 residues. Germline CDR1 and CDR2: PRHDT and FYEKMQ (reference sequence).

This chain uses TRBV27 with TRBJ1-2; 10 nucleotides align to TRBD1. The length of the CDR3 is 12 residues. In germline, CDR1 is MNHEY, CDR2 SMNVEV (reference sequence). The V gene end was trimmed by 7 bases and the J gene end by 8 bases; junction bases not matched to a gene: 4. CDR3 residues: CASKTGGSGYTF. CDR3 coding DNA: TGTGCCAGCAAGACAGGGGGCAGCGGCTACACCTTC.

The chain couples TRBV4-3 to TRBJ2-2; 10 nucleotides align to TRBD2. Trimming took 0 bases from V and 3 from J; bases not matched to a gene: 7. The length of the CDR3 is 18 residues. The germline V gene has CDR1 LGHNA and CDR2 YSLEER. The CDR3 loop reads CASSQDLAGEGYTGELFF. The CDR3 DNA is TGCGCCAGCAGCCAAGACCTAGCGGGAGAGGGGTACACCGGGGAGCTGTTTTTT.

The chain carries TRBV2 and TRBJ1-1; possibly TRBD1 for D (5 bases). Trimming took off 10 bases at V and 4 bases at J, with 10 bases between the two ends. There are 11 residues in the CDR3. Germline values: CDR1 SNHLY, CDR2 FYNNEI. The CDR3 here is CAIRRVTEAFF. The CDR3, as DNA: TGTGCCATACGCAGGGTCACTGAAGCTTTCTTT. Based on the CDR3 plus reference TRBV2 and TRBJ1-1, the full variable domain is EPEVTQTPSHQVTQMGQEVILRCVPISNHLYFYWYRQILGQKVEFLVSFYNNEISEKSEIFDDQFSVERPDGSNFTLKIRSTKLEDSAMYFCAIRRVTEAFFGQGTRLTVV.